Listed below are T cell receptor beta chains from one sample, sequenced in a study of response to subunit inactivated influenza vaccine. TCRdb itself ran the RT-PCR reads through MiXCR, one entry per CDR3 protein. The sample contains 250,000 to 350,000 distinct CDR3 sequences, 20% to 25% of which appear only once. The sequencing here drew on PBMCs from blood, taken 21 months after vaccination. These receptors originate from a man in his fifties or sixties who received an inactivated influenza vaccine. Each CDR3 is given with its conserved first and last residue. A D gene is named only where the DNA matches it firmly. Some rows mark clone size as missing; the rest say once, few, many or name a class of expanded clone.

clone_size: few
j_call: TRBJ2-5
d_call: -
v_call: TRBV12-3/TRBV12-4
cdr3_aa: CASSFKAATGDQETQYF
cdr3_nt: TGTGCCAGCAGTTTCAAAGCAGCCACTGGAGACCAAGAGACCCAGTACTTC

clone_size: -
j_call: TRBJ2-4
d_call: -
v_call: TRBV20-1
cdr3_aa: CSAKEPAKNIQYF
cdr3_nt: TGCAGTGCCAAAGAACCAGCCAAAAACATTCAGTACTTC

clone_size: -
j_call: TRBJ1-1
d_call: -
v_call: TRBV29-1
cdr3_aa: CSVTSILNTEAFF
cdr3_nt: TGCAGCGTTACTTCAATATTGAACACTGAAGCTTTCTTT

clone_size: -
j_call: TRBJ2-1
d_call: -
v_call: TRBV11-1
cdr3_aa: CASSSLPGLGGSSDEQFF
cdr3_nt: TGTGCCAGCAGCTCCCTCCCGGGACTGGGGGGAAGTTCGGATGAGCAGTTCTTC

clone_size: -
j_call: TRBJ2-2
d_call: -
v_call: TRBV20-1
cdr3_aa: CSARGRVDTGELFF
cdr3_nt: TGCAGTGCTAGGGGTAGGGTGGACACCGGGGAGCTGTTTTTT

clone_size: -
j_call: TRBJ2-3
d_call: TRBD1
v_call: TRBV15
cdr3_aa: CATSGDRGLTDTQYF
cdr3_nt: TGTGCCACCAGCGGAGACAGGGGGCTTACAGATACGCAGTATTTT

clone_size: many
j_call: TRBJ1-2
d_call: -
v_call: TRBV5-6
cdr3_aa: CASSLEVSYGYTF
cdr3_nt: TGTGCCAGCAGCTTGGAAGTTTCCTATGGCTACACCTTC

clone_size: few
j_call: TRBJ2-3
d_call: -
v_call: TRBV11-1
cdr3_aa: CASSKSRGPSPRTDTQYF
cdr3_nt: TGTGCCAGCAGCAAATCCCGGGGCCCGAGTCCCCGCACAGATACGCAGTATTTT

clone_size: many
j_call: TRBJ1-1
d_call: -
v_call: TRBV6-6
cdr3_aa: CASLRGYATEAFF
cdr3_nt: TGTGCCAGCCTGAGAGGGTATGCCACTGAAGCTTTCTTT

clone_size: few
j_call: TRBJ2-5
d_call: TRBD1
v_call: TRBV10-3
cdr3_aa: CAISDPGQFQETQYF
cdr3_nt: TGTGCCATCAGTGACCCGGGACAGTTCCAAGAGACCCAGTACTTC

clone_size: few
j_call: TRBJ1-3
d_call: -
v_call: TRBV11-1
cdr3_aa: CASSLRTPGNTIYF
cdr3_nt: TGTGCCAGCAGCTTAAGGACACCTGGAAACACCATATATTTT

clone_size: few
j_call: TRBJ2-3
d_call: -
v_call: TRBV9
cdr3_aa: CASRHRDNPTDTQYF
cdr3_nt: TGTGCCAGCAGGCACAGGGATAACCCCACAGATACGCAGTATTTT

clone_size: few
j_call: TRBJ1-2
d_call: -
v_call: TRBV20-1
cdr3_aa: CSARTLLGYTF
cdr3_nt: TGCAGTGCAAGGACCCTCCTTGGCTACACCTTC

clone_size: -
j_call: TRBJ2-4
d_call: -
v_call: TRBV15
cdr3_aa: CATSRPMGRRKNIQYF
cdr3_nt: TGTGCCACCAGCAGGCCGATGGGCAGGAGAAAAAACATTCAGTACTTC

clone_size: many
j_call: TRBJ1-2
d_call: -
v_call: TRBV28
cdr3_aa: CASSWFGGINYGYTF
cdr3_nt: TGTGCCAGCAGTTGGTTTGGGGGTATTAACTATGGCTACACCTTC

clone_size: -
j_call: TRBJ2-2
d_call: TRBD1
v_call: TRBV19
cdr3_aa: CASSTGTGIPGELFF
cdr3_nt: TGTGCCAGTAGTACGGGGACAGGAATTCCCGGGGAGCTGTTTTTT

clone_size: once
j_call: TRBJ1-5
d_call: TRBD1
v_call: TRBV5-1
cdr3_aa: CASSLSYQGASSNQPQHF
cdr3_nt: TGCGCCAGCAGCTTGAGCTACCAGGGGGCGAGTAGCAATCAGCCCCAGCATTTT

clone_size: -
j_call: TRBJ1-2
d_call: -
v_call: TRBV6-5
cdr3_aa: CASSYFPDTFYGYTF
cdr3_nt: TGTGCCAGCAGTTACTTTCCAGACACCTTCTATGGCTACACCTTC

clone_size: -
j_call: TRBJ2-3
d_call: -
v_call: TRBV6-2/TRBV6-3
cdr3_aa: CASRHSGADTQYF
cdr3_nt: TGTGCCAGCAGACATAGCGGCGCCGATACGCAGTATTTT

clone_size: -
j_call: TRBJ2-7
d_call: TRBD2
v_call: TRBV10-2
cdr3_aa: CASSGGGSGSLHEQYF
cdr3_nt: TGCGCCAGCAGTGGCGGTGGCAGCGGGAGTTTACACGAGCAGTACTTC

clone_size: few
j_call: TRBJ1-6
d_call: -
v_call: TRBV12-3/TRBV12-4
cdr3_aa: CASGKGGPPLHF
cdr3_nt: TGTGCCAGCGGTAAAGGCGGTCCACCCCTCCACTTT

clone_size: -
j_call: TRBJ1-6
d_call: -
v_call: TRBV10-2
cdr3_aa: CASSEKSGRSPLHF
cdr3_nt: TGCGCCAGCAGTGAGAAGTCAGGAAGGTCACCCCTCCACTTT

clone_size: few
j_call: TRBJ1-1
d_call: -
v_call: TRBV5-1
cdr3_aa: CASSSFGRGGVEAFF
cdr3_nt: TGCGCCAGCAGCTCTTTTGGTCGAGGGGGTGTTGAAGCTTTCTTT

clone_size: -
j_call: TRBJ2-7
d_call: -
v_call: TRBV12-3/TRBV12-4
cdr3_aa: CASSLSDTYAYEQYF
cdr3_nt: TGTGCCAGCAGTTTGAGCGACACCTACGCCTACGAGCAGTACTTC

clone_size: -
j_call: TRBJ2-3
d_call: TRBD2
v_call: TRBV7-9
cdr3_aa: CASRPPSGHNTDTQYF
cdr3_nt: TGTGCCAGCAGGCCGCCTAGCGGGCATAATACAGATACGCAGTATTTT

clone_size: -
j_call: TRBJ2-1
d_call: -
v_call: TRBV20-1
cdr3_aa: CSASDAGNNEQFF
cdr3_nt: TGCAGTGCTAGTGACGCAGGCAACAATGAGCAGTTCTTC

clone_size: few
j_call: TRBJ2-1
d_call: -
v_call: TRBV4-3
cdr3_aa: CASSQHLTSSYNEQFF
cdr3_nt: TGCGCCAGCAGCCAACATTTGACGAGCTCCTACAATGAGCAGTTCTTC

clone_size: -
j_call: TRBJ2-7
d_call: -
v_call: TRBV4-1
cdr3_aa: CASSQDFFGTYEQYF
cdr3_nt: TGCGCCAGCAGCCAAGATTTTTTTGGGACTTACGAGCAGTACTTC

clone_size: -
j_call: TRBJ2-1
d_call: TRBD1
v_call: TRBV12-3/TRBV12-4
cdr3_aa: CASRTGTGSLYEQFF
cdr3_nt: TGTGCCAGCAGAACCGGGACAGGGAGTCTATATGAGCAGTTCTTC

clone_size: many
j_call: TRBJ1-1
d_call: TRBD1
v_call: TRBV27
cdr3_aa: CASRLTGGTEAFF
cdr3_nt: TGTGCCAGCAGACTTACAGGGGGCACTGAAGCTTTCTTT

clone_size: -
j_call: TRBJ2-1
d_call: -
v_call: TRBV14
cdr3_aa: CASSQVLGRQSSYNEQFF
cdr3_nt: TGTGCCAGCAGCCAAGTTCTGGGCCGCCAGAGCTCCTACAATGAGCAGTTCTTC

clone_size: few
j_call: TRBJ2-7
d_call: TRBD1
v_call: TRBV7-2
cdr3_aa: CASSLDPDRARDF
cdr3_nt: TGTGCCAGCAGCTTAGACCCGGACAGGGCGAGAGATTTC

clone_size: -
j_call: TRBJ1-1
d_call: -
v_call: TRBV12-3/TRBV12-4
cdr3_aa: CASRALGGAGEAFF
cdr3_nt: TGTGCCAGCAGGGCCTTAGGGGGGGCGGGTGAAGCTTTCTTT

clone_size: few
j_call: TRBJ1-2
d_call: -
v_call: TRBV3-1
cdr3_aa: CASSQTLIYGYTF
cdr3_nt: TGTGCCAGCAGCCAGACATTAATCTATGGCTACACCTTC

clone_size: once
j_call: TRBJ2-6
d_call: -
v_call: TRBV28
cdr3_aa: CASKVPWGAGANVLTF
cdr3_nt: TGTGCCAGCAAGGTCCCCTGGGGTGCTGGGGCCAACGTCCTGACTTTC

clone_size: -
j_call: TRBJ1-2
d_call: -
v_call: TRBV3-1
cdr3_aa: CASSQIFGAQNYGYTF
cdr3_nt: TGTGCCAGCAGCCAAATATTCGGGGCGCAGAACTATGGCTACACCTTC

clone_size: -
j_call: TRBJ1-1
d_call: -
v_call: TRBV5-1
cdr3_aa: CASSLAGTSGTFF
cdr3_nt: TGCGCCAGCAGCCTGGCAGGCACCTCAGGAACTTTCTTT

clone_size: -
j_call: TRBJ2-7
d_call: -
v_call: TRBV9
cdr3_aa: CASSVKATPYEQYF
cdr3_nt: TGTGCCAGCAGCGTAAAGGCTACCCCCTACGAGCAGTACTTC

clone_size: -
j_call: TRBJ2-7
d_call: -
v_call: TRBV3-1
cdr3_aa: CASSQGTSKYEQYF
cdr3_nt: TGTGCCAGCAGCCAAGGAACTAGTAAATACGAGCAGTACTTC

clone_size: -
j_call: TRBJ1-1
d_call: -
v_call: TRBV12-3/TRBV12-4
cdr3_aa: CASTLQVNTEAFF
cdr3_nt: TGTGCCAGCACCCTACAGGTGAACACTGAAGCTTTCTTT

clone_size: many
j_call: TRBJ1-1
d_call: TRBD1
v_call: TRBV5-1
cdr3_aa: CASSFVSTGMNTEAFF
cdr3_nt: TGCGCCAGCAGCTTCGTCTCGACAGGGATGAACACTGAAGCTTTCTTT

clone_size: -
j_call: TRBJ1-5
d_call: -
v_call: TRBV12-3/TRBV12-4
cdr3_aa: CASSLDGLRNQPQHF
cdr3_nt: TGTGCCAGCAGCTTGGACGGACTCCGCAATCAGCCCCAGCATTTT